This T cell receptor beta chain originates from a study of blood T cell repertoires in COVID-19. Overall study: PBMCs, B-cell-depleted T cells, or T cells provided the cDNA or gDNA that made up the material.

This CDR3 has 16 residues. CDR1 and CDR2 from the germline V gene are LNHDA and SQIVND (reference sequence). The V segment lost 5 bases and the J segment 4 bases; nucleotides outside the gene matches: 11. TCRdb's copy holds only in-frame clones and misses some; the assay was immunoSEQ multiplex PCR. The sample yields about 240,000 clones, more than 75% seen once. Material: peripheral blood. This TCR came from a woman in her 70s with active or convalescent COVID-19. The V call is TRBV19, the J call TRBJ1-5; TRBD1 aligns across 7 bases. For the CDR3, the DNA is TGTGCCAGTAGTTGGGCTTCGGGACAGACGAATCAGCCCCAGCATTTT. Amino acid sequence: CASSWASGQTNQPQHF.